A single T cell receptor (beta chain) is shown here with its context. Antigen specificity is unknown. The germline V gene encodes CDR1 MGHRA and CDR2 YSYEKL. V lost 1 base, J lost 8 bases, and 10 bases stayed unmatched. This CDR3 has 16 amino acids. 13 Jbeta primers and 60 Vbeta primers were used for the PCR. The data were produced by immunoSEQ multiplex PCR, yet TCRdb's version contains in-frame clones alone and is incomplete. The sample has 200,000 to 250,000 clones, roughly 80% seen once. These data are taken from a study of cytomegalovirus exposure and HLA in healthy donors. Study conclusions and caveats: An analysis that was carried out later associated 16,951 TCR beta sequences with HLA alleles at 0.05 false discovery rate. According to the study, 160 or so TCR beta chains were cytomegalovirus-associated.

The chain uses TRBV4-1 and TRBJ2-5; 10 bases agree with TRBD2. Sequencing used PBMCs. The clonotype was recovered from a man aged 25 to 40 in good health and CMV-seronegative. Here the CDR3 reads CASSQGRGAGGNTQYF. The CDR3, as DNA: TGCGCCAGCAGCCAAGGGCGGGGAGCGGGGGGGAATACCCAGTACTTC.